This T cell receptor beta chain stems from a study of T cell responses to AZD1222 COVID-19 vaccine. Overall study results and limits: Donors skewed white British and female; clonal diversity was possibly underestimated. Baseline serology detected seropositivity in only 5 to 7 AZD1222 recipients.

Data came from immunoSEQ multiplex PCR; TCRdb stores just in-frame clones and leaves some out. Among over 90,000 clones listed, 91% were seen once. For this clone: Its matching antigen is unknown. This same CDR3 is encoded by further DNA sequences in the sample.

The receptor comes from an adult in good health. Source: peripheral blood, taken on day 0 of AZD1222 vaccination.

The CDR3 nucleotides are TGTGCCAGCAGCTTGGGCGGGAGAGGCGAGACCCAGTACTTC. Its translation is CASSLGGRGETQYF. The rearrangement joins TRBV7-2 to TRBJ2-5; 7 bases agree with TRBD2. The germline V gene encodes CDR1 SGHTA and CDR2 FQGNSA. The CDR3 runs 14 residues. With 3 bases clipped from V and 5 bases from J, the junction kept 6 bases outside the gene matches.